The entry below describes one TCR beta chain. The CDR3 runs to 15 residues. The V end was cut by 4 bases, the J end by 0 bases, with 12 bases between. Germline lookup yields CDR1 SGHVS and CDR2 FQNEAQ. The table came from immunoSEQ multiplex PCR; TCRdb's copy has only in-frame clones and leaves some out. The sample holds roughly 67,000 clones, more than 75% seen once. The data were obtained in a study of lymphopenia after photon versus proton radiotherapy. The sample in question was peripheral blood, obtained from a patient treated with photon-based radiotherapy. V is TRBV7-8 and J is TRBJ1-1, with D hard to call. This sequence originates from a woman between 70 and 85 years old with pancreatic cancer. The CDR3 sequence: CASSYAGIMNTEAFF. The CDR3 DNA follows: TGTGCCAGCAGCTATGCGGGTATCATGAACACTGAAGCTTTCTTT.